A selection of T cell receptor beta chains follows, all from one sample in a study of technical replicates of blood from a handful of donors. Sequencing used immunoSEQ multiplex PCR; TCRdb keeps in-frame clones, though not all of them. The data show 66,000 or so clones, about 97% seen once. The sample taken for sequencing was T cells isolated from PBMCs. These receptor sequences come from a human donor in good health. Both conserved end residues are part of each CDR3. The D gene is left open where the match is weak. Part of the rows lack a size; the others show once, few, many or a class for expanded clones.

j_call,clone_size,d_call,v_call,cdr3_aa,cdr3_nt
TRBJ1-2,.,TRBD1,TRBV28,CAAGQAGNYGYTF,TGTGCCGCAGGACAGGCGGGTAACTATGGCTACACCTTC
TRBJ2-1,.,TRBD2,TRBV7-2,CASSLVAGGDEQFF,TGTGCCAGCAGCTTAGTGGCGGGAGGGGATGAGCAGTTCTTC
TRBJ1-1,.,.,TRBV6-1,CASIRGTEAFF,TGTGCCAGCATCCGAGGCACTGAAGCTTTCTTT
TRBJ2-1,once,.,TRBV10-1,CASSESGLHNEQFF,TGCGCCAGCAGTGAGTCGGGACTGCACAATGAGCAGTTCTTC
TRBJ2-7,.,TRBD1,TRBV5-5,CASSSGQGGYEQYF,TGTGCCAGCAGCTCAGGACAGGGCGGCTACGAGCAGTACTTC
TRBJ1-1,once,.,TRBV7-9,CASSLRVSTEAFF,TGTGCCAGCAGCTTACGGGTTAGCACTGAAGCTTTCTTT
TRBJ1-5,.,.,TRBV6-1,CASRGEGWNQPQHF,TGTGCCAGCAGGGGTGAGGGCTGGAATCAGCCCCAGCATTTT
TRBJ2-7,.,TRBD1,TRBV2,CASSEGQGSYEQYF,TGTGCCAGCAGTGAAGGACAGGGTTCCTACGAGCAGTACTTC
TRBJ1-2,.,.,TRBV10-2,CASQDRAYGYTF,TGCGCCAGCCAGGACAGAGCTTATGGCTACACCTTC
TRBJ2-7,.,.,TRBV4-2,CASRQGSSSYEQYF,TGTGCCAGCAGACAGGGATCAAGCTCCTACGAGCAGTACTTC
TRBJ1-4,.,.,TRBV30,CACRREGYGKLFF,TGTGCCTGCCGCCGGGAGGGGTATGGAAAACTGTTTTTT
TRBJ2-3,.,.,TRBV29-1,CSVPAPHRERSTDTQYF,TGCAGCGTTCCCGCCCCCCACAGGGAGCGAAGCACAGATACGCAGTATTTT
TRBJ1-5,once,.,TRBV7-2,CASSLAYLRNQPQHF,TGTGCCAGCAGCTTAGCCTATCTCCGTAATCAGCCCCAGCATTTT
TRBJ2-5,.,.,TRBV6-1,CASRGETQYF,TGTGCCAGCCGCGGAGAGACCCAGTACTTC
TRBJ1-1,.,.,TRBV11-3,CASSFSGNTEAFF,TGTGCCAGCAGCTTCTCAGGGAACACTGAAGCTTTCTTT
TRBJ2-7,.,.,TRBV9,CASSVAGGSEQYF,TGTGCCAGCAGCGTAGCAGGAGGGTCCGAGCAGTACTTC
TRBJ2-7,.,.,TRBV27,CACGVFPNEQYF,TGTGCCTGCGGGGTTTTTCCAAACGAGCAGTACTTC
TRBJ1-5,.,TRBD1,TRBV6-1,CASSEQGAGNQPQHF,TGTGCCAGCAGTGAACAGGGGGCTGGGAATCAGCCCCAGCATTTT